This passage covers 24 T cell receptor beta chains from one sample sequenced in a study of persistence of HIV-infected CD4 T cells. No antigen has been identified for these receptors. Anti-CD3/anti-CD28 beads served as a nonspecific positive control stimulus. Sorting selected CD4+ T cells upregulating both CD40 ligand and CD69. The libraries were made with immunoSEQ version 4 in survey mode. The method was immunoSEQ multiplex PCR; TCRdb's version includes in-frame clones alone and lacks a portion of them. The data show some 41,000 clones, with roughly 89% seen just once and under 1.5% held by the top ten. The specimen was CD4+ T cells sorted from PBMCs after 18-hour stimulation, collected from a patient who received antiretroviral therapy. The origin of the receptors is an adult man with HIV who was CMV-seropositive.

The chain uses TRBV20-1 and TRBJ2-7; TRBD1 agrees at 7 bases. Unmatched junction bases numbered 4, after V lost 6 bases and J lost 8 bases. CDR3 length equals 10 residues. CDR1 DFQATT and CDR2 SNEGSKA come from the germline V gene (reference sequence). The CDR3 here is CSARQGQQYF. In nucleotides, the CDR3 is TGCAGTGCCAGACAGGGCCAGCAGTACTTC.

The gene calls are TRBV5-1 and TRBJ1-2; 7 nucleotides match TRBD1. With 0 bases clipped from V and 8 bases from J, the junction kept 7 bases outside the gene matches. The CDR3 is 14 amino acids. The germline V gene encodes CDR1 SGHRS and CDR2 YFSETQ. CDR3 in DNA: TGCGCCAGCAGCTTGGGAGGACAGGTAGAGGGCTACACCTTC. Protein sequence: CASSLGGQVEGYTF.

This chain connects TRBV3-1 (or the pseudogene TRBV3-2) to TRBJ2-1, with 10 bases lining up with TRBD2. J was trimmed by 4 bases and V by 6 bases; bases with no gene match: 6. The CDR3 is 15 residues long. Germline loops: CDR1 LGHDT, CDR2 YNNKEL (reference sequence). The CDR3 protein is CASRQTSGTYNEQFF. In nucleotides, the CDR3 is TGTGCCAGCAGACAAACTAGCGGGACATACAATGAGCAGTTCTTC.

J is TRBJ2-6 and V is TRBV27; D ambiguous. Germline loops: CDR1 MNHEY, CDR2 SMNVEV (reference sequence). The CDR3 runs to 13 residues. V lost 6 bases, J lost 5 bases, and 8 bases lay in between. For the CDR3, the DNA is TGTGCCAGCAGCCCGGTCAGGGCCAACGTCCTGACTTTC. It codes for CASSPVRANVLTF.

This rearrangement joins TRBV25-1 to TRBJ2-7; possibly TRBD1 for D (6 bases). This CDR3 has 15 amino acids. The germline CDR1 and CDR2 sequences are MGHDK and SYGVNS. Trimming shortened V by 6 bases and J by 4 bases, and 19 bases separated the two germline ends. CDR3 in amino acids: CASRTQTGISYEQYF. The CDR3, as DNA: TGTGCCAGCAGGACCCAAACAGGGATTTCGTACGAGCAGTACTTC.

This rearrangement joins TRBV4-2 to TRBJ2-7; tentative D call: TRBD1 (5 bases). The germline gives CDR1 LGHNA, CDR2 YNFKEQ. The CDR3 extends over 16 amino acids. Trimming cost V 0 bases and J 3 bases, with 15 bases left between them. The CDR3 DNA follows: TGTGCCAGCAGCCAAGAAGGTCAGGGTGGGGACTACGAGCAGTACTTC. It codes for CASSQEGQGGDYEQYF.

The rearrangement joins TRBV7-2 to TRBJ2-1, with TRBD2 matching 9 bases. Germline CDR1 and CDR2: SGHTA and FQGNSA. V trimming: 5 bases; J trimming: 4 bases; junction bases outside the gene matches: 15. The CDR3 length is 18 residues. The CDR3 region has the DNA TGTGCCAGCAGCAAGGCTCGACGAGCGGGGGGCTTGTACAATGAGCAGTTCTTC. Translated, it gives CASSKARRAGGLYNEQFF.

The chain has TRBV6-5 and TRBJ2-5, with 9 nucleotides matching TRBD2. After removal of 10 bases from V and 4 bases from J, the junction contained 13 bases not matched to a gene. The germline gives CDR1 MNHEY, CDR2 SVGAGI. The length of the CDR3 is 15 residues. The CDR3 DNA is TGTGCCACCGAGATCCGCGGGAGGGCCGTAGAGACCCAGTACTTC. This gives the protein CATEIRGRAVETQYF.

The rearrangement joins TRBV5-1 to TRBJ2-7, with 7 bases lining up with TRBD1. The J segment lost 5 bases and the V segment lost 4 bases, leaving 9 bases of the junction unmatched. Germline CDR1 SGHRS, CDR2 YFSETQ. The CDR3 is 14 residues long. This CDR3 is CASSPGQVGNEQYF. The DNA of the CDR3 is TGCGCCAGCAGCCCCGGACAGGTCGGCAACGAGCAGTACTTC.

The V gene is TRBV7-2, the J gene TRBJ1-2, with D possibly being TRBD1 (5 bases). This CDR3 has 14 residues. Germline V gene lookup returns CDR1 SGHTA and CDR2 FQGNSA. Trimming took off 5 bases at V and 6 bases at J, with 16 bases between the two ends. The CDR3 DNA reads TGTGCCAGCAGCCCAAGTCGGGCAGGGAATGGCTACACCTTC. Encoded protein: CASSPSRAGNGYTF. Full variable domain (outside the CDR3, taken from reference TRBV7-2 and TRBJ1-2): GAGVSQSPSNKVTEKGKDVELRCDPISGHTALYWYRQSLGQGLEFLIYFQGNSAPDKSGLPSDRFSAERTGGSVSTLTIQRTQQEDSAVYLCASSPSRAGNGYTFGSGTRLTVV.

The J gene is TRBJ1-6, the V gene TRBV7-8; TRBD1 agrees at 8 bases. CDR3 length: 17 amino acids. Germline assignment: CDR1 SGHVS and CDR2 FQNEAQ. V shed 1 base and J 10 bases; nucleotides not matched to a gene: 12. The DNA of the CDR3 is TGTGCCAGCAGCTTAGTCGGACAGGGTTATTTCGGCTCACCCCTCCACTTT. This sequence encodes CASSLVGQGYFGSPLHF. The variable domain in full, with the rest retrieved from reference TRBV7-8 and TRBJ1-6, is GAGVSQSPRYKVAKRGQDVALRCDPISGHVSLFWYQQALGQGPEFLTYFQNEAQLDKSGLPSDRFFAERPEGSVSTLKIQRTQQEDSAVYLCASSLVGQGYFGSPLHFGNGTRLTVT.

The V gene is TRBV7-9, the J gene TRBJ1-1; tentatively, D is TRBD1 (6 bases). Germline lookup yields CDR1 SEHNR and CDR2 FQNEAQ (reference sequence). The CDR3 totals 13 residues. Trimming stripped 7 bases from V and 0 bases from J, with 9 bases between. The CDR3 protein is CASNRDMNTEAFF. In DNA, the CDR3 is TGTGCCAGCAACAGGGACATGAACACTGAAGCTTTCTTT. Drawing the rest from reference TRBV7-9 and TRBJ1-1, the complete variable domain is DTGVSQNPRHKITKRGQNVTFRCDPISEHNRLYWYRQTLGQGPEFLTYFQNEAQLEKSRLLSDRFSAERPKGSFSTLEIQRTEQGDSAMYLCASNRDMNTEAFFGQGTRLTVV.

In this sample, this clone turned up a few times. This sequence joins TRBV5-5 and TRBJ1-4; D not resolved. V lost 5 bases and J lost 6, with 17 bases in between. Germline assignment: CDR1 SGHKS and CDR2 YYEKEE (reference sequence). The CDR3 length is 15 residues. The CDR3: CASRLDYEVDEKLFF. The CDR3 DNA reads TGTGCCAGCAGGCTTGATTACGAAGTAGATGAAAAACTGTTTTTT. The full variable domain, completed using reference TRBV5-5 and TRBJ1-4, is DAGVTQSPTHLIKTRGQQVTLRCSPISGHKSVSWYQQVLGQGPQFIFQYYEKEERGRGNFPDRFSARQFPNYSSELNVNALLLGDSALYLCASRLDYEVDEKLFFGSGTQLSVL.

The chain recombines TRBV14 with TRBJ1-3; a possible D gene is TRBD1 (6 bases). The length of the CDR3 is 16 residues. CDR1 and CDR2 from the germline V gene are SGHDN and FVKESK. Trimming stripped 4 bases from V and 1 base from J, with 14 bases between. The CDR3: CASSLVQGKSGNTIYF. The CDR3 coding sequence is TGTGCCAGCAGCCTCGTACAGGGTAAATCTGGAAACACCATATATTTT.

This clone was recorded once. This chain joins TRBV5-8 and TRBJ1-6, with D possibly TRBD1 on 6 matching bases. There are 14 residues in the CDR3. Trimming left V 2 bases short and J 10 bases short, with 13 bases between. CDR1 SGHTS and CDR2 YDEGEE come from the germline V gene. The CDR3 here is CASSFTGTSSPLHF. The CDR3 DNA follows: TGTGCCAGCAGCTTTACCGGGACATCCTCACCCCTCCACTTT.

This chain uses TRBV6-5 with TRBJ1-1; D may be TRBD1 (5 bases). The germline V gene encodes CDR1 MNHEY and CDR2 SVGAGI. V was pared by 0 bases and J by 1 base, with 9 bases between. The CDR3 runs to 15 residues. The CDR3 sequence is CASSYSSRANTEAFF. The CDR3 DNA reads as TGTGCCAGCAGTTACTCGAGCAGGGCGAACACTGAAGCTTTCTTT.

This sequence joins TRBV30 and TRBJ2-1, with TRBD2 matching over 7 bases. Germline V gene sequence: CDR1 GTSNPN, CDR2 SVGIG (reference sequence). The J segment lost 8 bases and the V segment lost 3 bases, leaving 7 bases of the junction unmatched. The CDR3 spans 13 residues. The CDR3, as DNA: TGTGCCTGGAGGGAAACTAGCGTCCATGAGCAGTTCTTC. This sequence encodes CAWRETSVHEQFF.

The V call is TRBV15, the J call TRBJ1-5, with 7 bases identical to TRBD1. This CDR3 region has 15 residues. Trimming cost V 1 base and J 3 bases; bases outside gene matches: 3. Germline values: CDR1 LNHNV, CDR2 YYDKDF (reference sequence). CDR3 in DNA: TGTGCCACCAGCAGAGCGACAGGGTTCAATCAGCCCCAGCATTTT. Amino acids: CATSRATGFNQPQHF.

The rearrangement uses TRBV10-3 and TRBJ2-2, with D hard to call. With 6 bases removed from V and 0 bases from J, the gap between germline ends came to 11 bases. There are 15 residues in the CDR3. Germline assignment: CDR1 ENHRY and CDR2 SYGVKD. The CDR3 DNA sequence: TGTGCCATCAGGGGGATTAGAGCGAACACCGGGGAGCTGTTTTTT. Amino acids: CAIRGIRANTGELFF.

The chain uses TRBV3-1 (or the pseudogene TRBV3-2) and TRBJ2-1; D could derive from TRBD1 or TRBD2 (5 bases each). V gave up 4 bases and J gave up 0 bases, with 10 bases separating them. Per the germline V gene, CDR1 is LGHDT and CDR2 is YNNKEL (reference sequence). The CDR3 contains 15 residues. The CDR3 sequence: CASSRSGSSYNEQFF. The CDR3 DNA sequence: TGTGCCAGCAGCCGGTCAGGGAGCTCCTACAATGAGCAGTTCTTC.

The J gene is TRBJ2-1, the V gene TRBV7-7; 10 bases align to TRBD1. The J segment lost 6 bases and the V segment lost 4 bases, leaving 6 bases of the junction unmatched. Germline V gene data show CDR1 as SSHAT and CDR2 as FNYEAQ (reference sequence). The CDR3 sequence is 15 residues long. CDR3 residues: CASSSDGTGANEQFF. As DNA, the CDR3 is TGTGCCAGCAGCTCAGACGGGACAGGGGCCAATGAGCAGTTCTTC.

The J gene is TRBJ1-1, the V gene TRBV5-1; 10 bases fit TRBD1. The ends lost 3 bases at V and 4 bases at J; junction bases unmatched: 9. The CDR3 runs 16 residues. Germline values: CDR1 SGHRS, CDR2 YFSETQ. CDR3 region: CASSYGQGGGGTEAFF. As DNA, the CDR3 is TGCGCCAGCAGCTACGGACAGGGGGGCGGTGGCACTGAAGCTTTCTTT. The whole variable domain, remainder taken from reference TRBV5-1 and TRBJ1-1, is KAGVTQTPRYLIKTRGQQVTLSCSPISGHRSVSWYQQTPGQGLQFLFEYFSETQRNKGNFPGRFSGRQFSNSRSEMNVSTLELGDSALYLCASSYGQGGGGTEAFFGQGTRLTVV.

The rearrangement joins TRBV7-6 to TRBJ1-6; D gene unclear. CDR1 SGHVS and CDR2 FNYEAQ come from the germline V gene. This CDR3 region has 15 residues. V was shortened by 2 bases and J by 7 bases, with 12 bases between the two germline ends. The CDR3 here is CASSLIREENSPLHF. CDR3 bases: TGTGCCAGCAGCTTAATCCGGGAAGAGAATTCACCCCTCCACTTT.

This clone was counted once. J is TRBJ2-2 and V is TRBV7-2, with TRBD1 matching over 7 bases. The V gene's germline CDR1 is SGHTA and CDR2 FQGNSA. Losses at the gene ends were 0 bases for V and 4 bases for J; bases not matched to a gene: 11. The CDR3 contains 18 residues. The CDR3 loop is CASSLAWGAQGITGELFF. Here the CDR3 DNA reads TGTGCCAGCAGCTTAGCATGGGGTGCACAGGGGATCACCGGGGAGCTGTTTTTT.